This T cell receptor (beta chain) is drawn from a study of T cell responses to AZD1222 COVID-19 vaccine. Study-level results: The donors showed a predominance of white British ancestry and of females, with possible underestimation of clonal diversity. Without day 14 samples, only post-peak T cell repertoires were studied.

Comment on this clone: Its antigen remains unidentified.

Produced via immunoSEQ multiplex PCR; TCRdb's table is partial and in-frame only. Of 160,000 or so clones detected, 85% to 95% appear once; the ten largest clones hold about 4.6%. Germline V gene sequence: CDR1 SNHLY, CDR2 FYNNEI. CDR3 length: 14 amino acids. V was pared by 6 bases and J by 7 bases, with 5 bases of the junction left unmatched. Analysis merged second doses at about 4 or about 12 weeks. This TCR was recovered from an adult who received the AZD1222 COVID-19 vaccine. The rearrangement joins TRBV2 to TRBJ2-1; 11 bases are shared with TRBD2. The sequenced sample was peripheral blood, obtained 28 days after the second AZD1222 dose. CDR3 residues: CASRGTSGLNEQFF. In nucleotides, the CDR3 is TGTGCCAGCAGGGGGACTAGCGGCCTAAATGAGCAGTTCTTC.